One and the same sample provided the 28 T cell receptor beta chains below, sequenced in a study of blood T cells in healthy people across ages. Combining a sample-barcoded 5' primer with a J-beta primer mix, a second PCR ran for roughly 7 to 12 cycles. TCRdb re-called the 5' RACE reads through MiXCR, storing one row per CDR3 protein. The top ten hold under 8.5% of the sample, which has about 1.4 million distinct CDR3 sequences, roughly 60% seen once. Material for sequencing was blood. The receptors originated from a man younger than 35 in good health.

J is TRBJ1-5 and V is TRBV20-1; the D is unclear. CDR3 length equals 15 residues. Trimming shortened V by 5 bases and J by 2 bases, and 16 bases separated the two germline ends. CDR1 and CDR2 from the germline V gene are DFQATT and SNEGSKA (reference sequence). The CDR3 DNA is TGCAGTGCTCTGTCCCTACTTGCGGGCAATCAGCCCCAGCATTTT. Amino acids: CSALSLLAGNQPQHF.

The table lists this clonotype with a few counts. The CDR3 nucleotides read TGCAGTGCTAGAGATCTCGGCTTGAACACTGAAGCTTTCTTT. Encoded protein: CSARDLGLNTEAFF. V gene TRBV20-1 combines with J gene TRBJ1-1; D remains ambiguous. The CDR3 consists of 14 residues. Germline-derived CDR1 and CDR2 are DFQATT and SNEGSKA (reference sequence). The V gene lost 0 bases and the J gene lost 0 bases, with 8 bases spanning the gap.

The chain employs TRBV4-1 and TRBJ1-5; D perhaps matches TRBD1 (5 bases). V shed 8 bases and J shed 3 bases, with 17 bases lying between them. CDR1 is MGHRA and CDR2 is YSYEKL in the germline V gene. This CDR3 has 15 residues. CDR3 sequence: CASATGTTLNQPQHF. The CDR3 nucleotides are TGCGCCAGCGCCACCGGGACTACCCTCAATCAGCCCCAGCATTTT.

This sequence joins TRBV12-3 or TRBV12-4 and TRBJ2-7, with a tentative D call TRBD1 (6 bases). CDR3 length: 15 residues. The V end was cut by 6 bases, the J end by 0 bases, with 15 bases between. CDR3 DNA: TGTGCCAGCAGACCTACAGGGCCTAACTCCTACGAGCAGTACTTC. Its protein product is CASRPTGPNSYEQYF.

J is TRBJ2-2 and V is TRBV5-1; D could derive from TRBD1 or TRBD2 (5 bases each). Between the trimmed V and J ends, which lost 6 bases and 2 bases, there was a span of 17 bases. The CDR3 runs to 16 residues. Germline CDR1 and CDR2: SGHRS and YFSETQ. The CDR3 region is CASNTIWGRNTGELFF. The CDR3 nucleotides are TGCGCCAGCAACACTATCTGGGGACGCAACACCGGGGAGCTGTTTTTT.

The DNA for the CDR3 is TGTGCCAGCAGCTCGTTGGGGGGAGCGGGGTTGTACAATGAGCAGTTCTTC. It specifies CASSSLGGAGLYNEQFF. The genes are TRBV7-9 and TRBJ2-1, with TRBD2 matching 7 bases. J gave up 4 bases and V 4 bases, and 13 bases lay outside the gene matches. CDR1 is SEHNR, CDR2 FQNEAQ, per germline (reference sequence). This CDR3 has 17 residues.

There are a few counts of this clonotype. The V call is TRBV13, the J call TRBJ2-7; unclear D gene. Between the trimmed V and J ends, which lost 1 base and 0 bases, there was a span of 7 bases. Germline loops: CDR1 PRHDT, CDR2 FYEKMQ (reference sequence). The CDR3 extends over 14 amino acids. The chain's CDR3 is CASSLDSNSYEQYF. CDR3 nucleotides: TGTGCCAGCAGCTTAGACAGTAACTCCTACGAGCAGTACTTC. The full variable domain, in which reference TRBV13 and TRBJ2-7 provide the parts outside the CDR3, is AAGVIQSPRHLIKEKRETATLKCYPIPRHDTVYWYQQGPGQDPQFLISFYEKMQSDKGSIPDRFSAQQFSDYHSELNMSSLELGDSALYFCASSLDSNSYEQYFGPGTRLTVT.

The chain employs TRBV27 and TRBJ2-7; D is unclear. The germline V gene encodes CDR1 MNHEY and CDR2 SMNVEV (reference sequence). Trimming stripped 6 bases from V and 4 bases from J, with 16 bases between. The CDR3 contains 14 residues. DNA for the CDR3: TGTGCCAGCAGCATCGAGGTGGGCAGATACGAGCAGTACTTC. This sequence encodes CASSIEVGRYEQYF.

The rearrangement joins TRBV12-3 or TRBV12-4 to TRBJ2-3, with D perhaps TRBD1 (5 bases). CDR3 length: 14 residues. The V end lost 5 bases, the J end lost 2 bases, and 11 bases lay between the germline ends. The CDR3: CASSADSATDTQYF. The DNA of the CDR3 is TGTGCCAGCAGTGCCGACAGCGCCACAGATACGCAGTATTTT.

This clonotype has a single count. The chain employs TRBV4-1 and TRBJ2-7, with a weak D call TRBD2 (7 bases). The ends were cut back, 4 bases at V and 1 base at J, with 23 bases in the middle. Germline V gives CDR1 MGHRA, CDR2 YSYEKL. This CDR3 is built from 18 residues. The CDR3 reads CASSLRGDPGGQSYEQYF. For the CDR3, the DNA is TGCGCCAGCAGCCTTAGAGGCGATCCGGGGGGACAATCCTACGAGCAGTACTTC.

About this clonotype: Sequence at one end of the junction differs from germline and may be a read error. The rearrangement links TRBV3-1 to TRBJ1-2; D not certain. Per the germline V gene, CDR1 is LGHDT and CDR2 is YNNKEL (reference sequence). The length of the CDR3 is 14 residues. The CDR3 DNA sequence: TGTGCCTGCAGCCAAGACCCACAAAACTATGGCTACACCTTC. Translation: CACSQDPQNYGYTF.

This clonotype was recorded a few times. The gene calls are TRBV6-1 and TRBJ2-4, with a tentative D call TRBD2 (5 bases). The DNA end is more similar to TRBJ2-5, so the J call may be wrong. The germline V gene encodes CDR1 MNHNS and CDR2 SASEGT. The CDR3 sequence is 13 residues long. CDR3 coding DNA: TGTGCCAGCAGTGTCATGAGGGTTGAGACCCAGTACTTC. Its protein is CASSVMRVETQYF.

CDR3 sequence reads: CASSFGTSGRTSYEQYF. CDR3 nucleotide sequence: TGTGCCAGCAGCTTCGGGACTAGCGGGAGGACCTCCTACGAGCAGTACTTC. V usage is TRBV5-6 and J usage is TRBJ2-7; 15 positions agree with TRBD2. The CDR3 contains 17 residues. CDR1 is SGHDT, CDR2 YYEEEE, per germline. Losses at the gene ends were 2 bases for V and 0 bases for J; bases not matched to a gene: 3.

V usage is TRBV29-1 and J usage is TRBJ1-1; no firm D call. The CDR3 spans 12 residues. The germline CDR1 and CDR2 sequences are SQVTM and ANQGSEA. With 2 bases removed from V and 4 bases from J, the gap between germline ends came to 8 bases. In DNA, the CDR3 is TGCAGCGTTGAATCCCTCTCCACTGAAGCTTTCTTT. It is translated as CSVESLSTEAFF.

The chain recombines TRBV20-1 with TRBJ2-2, with 7 nucleotides matching TRBD1. The CDR3 runs 15 residues. Germline V lookup: CDR1 DFQATT, CDR2 SNEGSKA (reference sequence). V shed 6 bases, J shed 4 bases, and the junction held 11 bases outside the gene matches. The CDR3, as DNA: TGCAGTGCAGACTACAGGGGTTTCGGCACCGGGGAGCTGTTTTTT. Amino acid sequence: CSADYRGFGTGELFF.

V is TRBV2 and J is TRBJ1-5, with D tentatively TRBD1 (5 bases). Trimming pared 7 bases from V and 0 bases from J, leaving 16 bases between. CDR1 and CDR2 from the germline V gene are SNHLY and FYNNEI. CDR3 length: 16 residues. CDR3 loop: CASKGFGDYSNQPQHF. The CDR3, as DNA: TGTGCCAGCAAGGGGTTCGGGGACTATAGCAATCAGCCCCAGCATTTT.

CDR3 sequence (DNA): TGTGCCATCAGTGAGTCCAAGGGGGCCCCAACCTATGGCTACACCTTC. As protein: CAISESKGAPTYGYTF. This chain joins TRBV10-3 and TRBJ1-2; 7 bases match TRBD1. Germline assignment: CDR1 ENHRY and CDR2 SYGVKD. This CDR3 is 16 amino acids long. V lost 0 bases, J lost 4 bases, and 8 bases stayed unmatched.

This chain links TRBV3-1 with TRBJ1-2; D is unclear. Trimming shortened V by 1 base and J by 5 bases, and 8 bases separated the two germline ends. The length of the CDR3 is 13 residues. The germline gives CDR1 LGHDT, CDR2 YNNKEL (reference sequence). The CDR3 coding sequence is TGTGCCAGCAGCCAAGGGGAAGAGTATGGCTACACCTTC. This translates into CASSQGEEYGYTF.

This clonotype showed up just a few times. V and J are TRBV2 and TRBJ2-5; TRBD2 aligns across 7 bases. This CDR3 is built from 14 residues. Germline assignment: CDR1 SNHLY and CDR2 FYNNEI. Losses at the gene ends were 7 bases for V and 4 bases for J; bases not matched to a gene: 9. The CDR3 region is CASMIPGLSETQYF. CDR3 bases: TGTGCCAGCATGATACCGGGACTATCAGAGACCCAGTACTTC.

This rearrangement joins TRBV14 to TRBJ1-1; D unresolved. V gave up 1 base and J gave up 2 bases, with 11 bases separating them. From germline, CDR1 is SGHDN and CDR2 FVKESK. This CDR3 has 15 residues. The CDR3, as DNA: TGTGCCAGCAGCCAAGTAAGAGGCATTAACACTGAAGCTTTCTTT. It translates to CASSQVRGINTEAFF.

The chain joins TRBV7-9 to TRBJ2-1; D ambiguous. The J call may be mistaken, given a closer DNA end match to TRBJ2-7. This CDR3 region has 16 residues. From germline, CDR1 is SEHNR and CDR2 FQNEAQ (reference sequence). In nucleotides, the CDR3 is TGTGCCAGCAGCTTAGGTTCAGGACCTTCTAACTACGAGCAGTACTTC. Amino acid sequence: CASSLGSGPSNYEQYF.

CDR3 in amino acids: CASSSTSGPPTDTQYF. The CDR3 nucleotides read TGTGCCAGCAGCTCGACTAGCGGCCCCCCCACAGATACGCAGTATTTT. The rearrangement uses TRBV3-1 and TRBJ2-3, with 9 bases aligning to TRBD2. The CDR3 is 16 residues long. Germline V lookup: CDR1 LGHDT, CDR2 YNNKEL (reference sequence). Unmatched junction bases numbered 8, after V lost 5 bases and J lost 2 bases.

The chain carries TRBV20-1 and TRBJ1-5, with 8 bases aligning to TRBD1. Trimming at V came to 3 bases and at J to 2 bases, leaving 9 bases not matched to a gene. Germline CDR1 and CDR2: DFQATT and SNEGSKA (reference sequence). The CDR3 spans 16 residues. The CDR3 region is CSARDREIGRNQPQHF. The CDR3 DNA reads as TGCAGTGCTAGGGACAGGGAGATAGGCCGCAATCAGCCCCAGCATTTT.

J is TRBJ2-3 and V is TRBV11-2; weak D call: TRBD2 (5 bases). Germline assignment: CDR1 SGHAT and CDR2 FQNNGV. The CDR3 contains 17 residues. Trimming removed 0 bases at V and 0 bases at J, with 13 bases between. This chain's CDR3 is CASSLDGFGISTDTQYF. CDR3 DNA sequence: TGTGCCAGCAGCTTAGATGGGTTCGGGATAAGCACAGATACGCAGTATTTT.

The table lists this clonotype with a count of one. V usage is TRBV7-2 and J usage is TRBJ2-5; D not certain. CDR1 and CDR2 (germline): SGHTA, FQGNSA. CDR3 length: 11 residues. V lost 5 bases to trimming and J lost 12 bases, with 13 bases between them. The CDR3 DNA reads TGTGCCAGCAGCCAGGAGTCGATAGAGTACTTC. It specifies CASSQESIEYF. The full variable domain, rest sourced from reference TRBV7-2 and TRBJ2-5, is GAGVSQSPSNKVTEKGKDVELRCDPISGHTALYWYRQSLGQGLEFLIYFQGNSAPDKSGLPSDRFSAERTGGSVSTLTIQRTQQEDSAVYLCASSQESIEYFGPGTRLLVL.

The chain couples TRBV12-5 to TRBJ2-3, with 8 nucleotides matching TRBD1. Germline V gene lookup returns CDR1 LGHNT and CDR2 FRNRAP. This CDR3 comprises 15 residues. Trimming took 4 bases from V and 1 from J; bases not matched to a gene: 4. The CDR3 here is CASGSGQGGTDTQYF. CDR3 DNA sequence: TGTGCTAGTGGTTCAGGACAGGGCGGCACAGATACGCAGTATTTT.

The chain employs TRBV5-1 and TRBJ2-7; weak D call: TRBD2 (5 bases). The CDR3 runs to 15 residues. V lost 4 bases to trimming and J lost 3 bases, with 17 bases between them. The germline CDR1 and CDR2 sequences are SGHRS and YFSETQ. CDR3 region: CASSDPGKSHYEQYF. The DNA for the CDR3 is TGCGCCAGCAGCGACCCCGGGAAATCACACTACGAGCAGTACTTC.

The rearrangement links TRBV29-1 to TRBJ2-7; no clear D. V was pared by 6 bases and J by 3 bases, with 12 bases between. The germline V gene encodes CDR1 SQVTM and CDR2 ANQGSEA. The CDR3 runs to 12 residues. The DNA for the CDR3 is TGCAGCGTCACAATGGATAACTACGAGCAGTACTTC. Its translation is CSVTMDNYEQYF.